This entry features one TCR beta chain sequence. The antigen it recognizes is unknown. No qualities accompany the bases; no much larger clone lies one base away. The donors were healthy, HIV-negative adults who had no recently reported acute infections or vaccinations. Only Caucasian adults living in Nashville, Tennessee, USA were represented among the donors. CD8 memory samples were composed of magnetically selected CD45RO+ cells combined with CCR7-negative CD45RA+ effector memory (TemRA) cells. Blood was collected by leukapheresis, and PBMCs were isolated by Ficoll-Histopaque density gradient centrifugation and then cryopreserved in liquid nitrogen vapor phase. Purity and quantity of every magnetically sorted T cell population were checked by analytical flow cytometry. Genomic DNA was isolated from each sorted fraction and quantified by UV absorbance on a Nanodrop 2000c. The sample belongs to a study of shared clonotypes between healthy human individuals (dated by TCRdb to about 2020). Context from the whole study: Three men and a couple of women, aged 18 to 49 years, made up the cohort. Per donor, three plates each were used for CD4 naive and CD4 memory, two for CD8 naive, and one for CD8 memory. To estimate repertoire size and how much clonotypes are shared between individuals, the study performed deep sequencing of blood TCR repertoires from a few healthy adults. Libraries were prepared and TCR repertoires were sequenced by different laboratories using diverse techniques, in order to increase sequencing depth and limit assay-specific biases. Per donor, leukapheresis produced somewhere between about 0.9 and 9.5 billion PBMCs.

From the cysteine up to the phenylalanine, the CDR3 has a length of 17 residues. Only the CDR3 DNA is retained, 51 bases long and in frame from the first base. The V and J ends are trimmed by 3 bases and 9 bases, leaving 26 bases between them. The germline V gene supplies CDR1 SNHLY and CDR2 FYNNEI. Using the deep immunoSEQ assay, multiplex PCR amplified TCR CDR3 regions from genomic DNA. Genomic DNA extracted from each cell subset was distributed evenly over all wells of several immunoSEQ 96-well plates, and each plate served as one replicate. For sorted subsets, approximately 190 ng genomic DNA, equal to tens of thousands of T cell genomes, was loaded into each replicate PCR. Purified libraries were measured with a Qubit 3.0 fluorometer, size-checked on a Bioanalyzer 2100, and measured again with the KAPA Library Quantification kit. Each immunoSEQ 96-well plate was sequenced on its own single-read 150-cycle Illumina NextSeq 550 flow cell. The paper's data handling went like this. The immunoSEQ output contained only junctional sequences without quality scores, so filtering could not match that applied to full-length reads. To assign V/J genes and CDR3, sequences were annotated using PyIR, a Python wrapper for IgBLAST v1.9, with IMGT germline references. Reads with weak V/J assignments (E-value above 1e-6), missing CDR3, stop codons, out-of-frame junctions, or ambiguous translated residues were removed. V3J clonotypes were defined by identical inferred V gene, J gene, and CDR3 amino acid sequence. The percentage overlap between two repertoires was calculated by dividing the number of shared unique clonotypes by the size of the smaller repertoire. Richness of each repertoire was evaluated using RTK rarefaction, the Chao1 estimator, and Recon v2.1 estimates of unobserved clonotypes. Generation probabilities were computed with OLGA for all TCRbeta clonotypes obtained by the gDNA method from several donors. TCRdb re-hosts the immuneACCESS table, in-frame sequences only. Its copies lack some clones; in the studies checked, an unresolved V gene accounts for under half of them, and the cause for the rest is not known. Clone size and V and J calls were adopted from that table, with D and trimming inferred from the DNA. Counted in this sample were roughly 720,000 clones; about 90% of them appeared once. 34% of the sample rests with the top ten.

Results the study describes overall, beyond this receptor: Naive subsets generally had larger estimated clonotype richness than memory subsets. Rarefaction of sorted-subset datasets indicated incomplete sequencing despite the large sequencing depth. Based on pairwise subsampling, the degree of clonotype sharing among donors was expected to be affected by sequencing depth. Around 5% of naive CD4, 3.5% of naive CD8, around 2.3% of memory CD4, and more than 0.35% of memory CD8 clonotypes were shared across a few donors. Clonotypes shared by all four sorted-subset donors showed higher generation probabilities than non-shared clonotypes. Sampling was restricted to blood, and TCR repertoires in tissue are likely to differ from TCR repertoires in blood. The genetic and exposure-history diversity represented was limited by the small number of donors.

This chain is built from TRBV2 and TRBJ1-1; TRBD1 is a possible D gene, resting on 5 matching bases. The TCR originated in a man aged 18 to 30 in good health. Some clones in this sample may be carry-over from other donors' samples. The sequencing sample was made of memory CD8+ T cells from PBMCs. Sample cell subset or site, as interpreted from the label and publication: CD45RO+ cells pooled with CCR7-negative TemRA cells. Here the CDR3 is given as CASSEAIQGPHDRKAFF. The DNA sequence follows: TGTGCCAGCAGTGAGGCGATCCAGGGTCCCCATGATCGTAAAGCTTTCTTT.